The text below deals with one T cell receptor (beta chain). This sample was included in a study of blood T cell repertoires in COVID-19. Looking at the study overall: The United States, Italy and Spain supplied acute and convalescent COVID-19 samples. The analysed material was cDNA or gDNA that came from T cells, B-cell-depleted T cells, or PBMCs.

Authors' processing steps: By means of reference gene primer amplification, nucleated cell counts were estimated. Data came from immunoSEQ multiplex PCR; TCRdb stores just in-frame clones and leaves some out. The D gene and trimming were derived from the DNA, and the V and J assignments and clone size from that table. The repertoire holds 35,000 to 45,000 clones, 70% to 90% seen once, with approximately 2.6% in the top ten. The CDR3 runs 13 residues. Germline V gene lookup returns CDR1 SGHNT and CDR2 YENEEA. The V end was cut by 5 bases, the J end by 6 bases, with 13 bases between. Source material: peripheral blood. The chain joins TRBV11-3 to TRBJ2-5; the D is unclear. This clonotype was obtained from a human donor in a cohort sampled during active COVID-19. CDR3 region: CASSPMGGQTQYF. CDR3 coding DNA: TGTGCCAGCAGCCCGATGGGTGGGCAGACCCAGTACTTC.